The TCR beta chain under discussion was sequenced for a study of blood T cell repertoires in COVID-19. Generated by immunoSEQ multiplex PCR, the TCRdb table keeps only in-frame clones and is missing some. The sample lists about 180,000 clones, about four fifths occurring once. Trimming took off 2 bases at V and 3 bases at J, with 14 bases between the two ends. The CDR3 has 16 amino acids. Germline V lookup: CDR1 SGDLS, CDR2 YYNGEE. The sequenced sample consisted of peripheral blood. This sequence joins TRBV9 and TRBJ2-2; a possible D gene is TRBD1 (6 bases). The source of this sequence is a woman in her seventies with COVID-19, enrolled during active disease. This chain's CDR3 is CASSVRTQGHTGELFF. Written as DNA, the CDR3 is TGTGCCAGCAGCGTCCGTACTCAGGGGCACACCGGGGAGCTGTTTTTT.